This T cell receptor (beta chain) was identified during a study of early stage breast cancer tumors. Study at large: ER+/PR+/HER2- status applied to about 75% of the 16 invasive breast tumors. Study results and limitations: Tumor and normal breast were distinguished via blood comparison in about 90% of the 16 patients.

In the case of this clone: The antigen remains unidentified.

The V end was cut by 4 bases, the J end by 0 bases, with 13 bases between. This CDR3 is built from 14 residues. Germline V CDR1 and CDR2: SQVTM, ANQGSEA. TCRdb's table, derived via immunoSEQ multiplex PCR, lists solely in-frame clones and lacks some. The sample lists about 63,000 clones, about 83% occurring once. V gene TRBV29-1 combines with J gene TRBJ2-7; D possibly corresponds to TRBD2 (6 bases). Sample: blood. The clonotype comes from a person under 45 with breast cancer. The CDR3 nucleotides read TGCAGCGTTGGGGAACCCGGGAGCTCCTACGAGCAGTACTTC. Its protein is CSVGEPGSSYEQYF.